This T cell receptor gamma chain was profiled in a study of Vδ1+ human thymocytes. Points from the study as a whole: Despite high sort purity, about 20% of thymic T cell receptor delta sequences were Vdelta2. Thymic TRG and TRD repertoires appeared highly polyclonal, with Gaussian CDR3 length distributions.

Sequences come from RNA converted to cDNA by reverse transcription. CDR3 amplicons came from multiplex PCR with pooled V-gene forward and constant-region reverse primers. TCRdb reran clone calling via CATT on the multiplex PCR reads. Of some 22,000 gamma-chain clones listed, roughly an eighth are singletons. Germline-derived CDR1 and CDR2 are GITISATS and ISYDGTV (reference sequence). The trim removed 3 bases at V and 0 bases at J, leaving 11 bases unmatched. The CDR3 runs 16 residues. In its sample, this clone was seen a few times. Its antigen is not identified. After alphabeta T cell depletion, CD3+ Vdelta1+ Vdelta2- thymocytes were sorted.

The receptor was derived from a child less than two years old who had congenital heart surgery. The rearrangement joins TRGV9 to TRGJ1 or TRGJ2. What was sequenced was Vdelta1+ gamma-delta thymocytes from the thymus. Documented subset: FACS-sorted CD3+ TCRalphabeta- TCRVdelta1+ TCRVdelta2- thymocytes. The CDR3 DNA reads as TGTGCCTTGTGGGAGCCAATCAGCCCGAATTATTATAAGAAACTCTTT. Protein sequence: CALWEPISPNYYKKLF.